The 15 T cell receptor beta chains given below trace back to one sample, sequenced in a study of T cell responses to AZD1222 COVID-19 vaccine. Using immunoSEQ multiplex PCR, the repertoire was profiled, and TCRdb retains in-frame clones only, with some absent. The table includes 90,000 to 150,000 clones, 92% detected once. The input for sequencing was peripheral blood, taken 28 days after the second AZD1222 dose. The receptor set was obtained from an adult who received the AZD1222 COVID-19 vaccine.

This chain connects TRBV5-1 to TRBJ1-5; the match to TRBD1 covers 9 bases. V shed 4 bases and J 4 bases; nucleotides not matched to a gene: 9. Germline lookup yields CDR1 SGHRS and CDR2 YFSETQ. There are 16 residues in the CDR3. DNA of the CDR3: TGCGCCAGCAGCCTAACGACAGGGGGACAAAATCAGCCCCAGCATTTT. Residues: CASSLTTGGQNQPQHF.

This rearrangement joins TRBV2 to TRBJ1-5; D is possibly TRBD1 (5 bases). Germline V gives CDR1 SNHLY, CDR2 FYNNEI. This CDR3 has 11 residues. Trimming left V 6 bases short and J 10 bases short, with 10 bases between. As DNA, the CDR3 is TGTGCCAGCAGGGGGGGTGGCCCCCAGCATTTT. Its translation: CASRGGGPQHF.

The chain uses TRBV21-1 and TRBJ1-3. TRBV21-1 represents a pseudogene. The CDR3 totals 19 residues. CDR3 nucleotides: TGTGCCAGCAGCCTTCGGGGGGGTCGGGACCCAAGCTCTGGAAACACCATATATTTT. Its translation: CASSLRGGRDPSSGNTIYF.

The J gene is TRBJ2-5, the V gene TRBV9; D is perhaps TRBD2 (7 bases). Germline V gene lookup returns CDR1 SGDLS and CDR2 YYNGEE. V was cut by 1 base and J by 4 bases, with 20 bases left in between. CDR3 length: 17 residues. The CDR3 loop reads CASSVLPWGGGSETQYF. The CDR3 DNA reads TGTGCCAGCAGCGTACTCCCTTGGGGAGGGGGGTCAGAGACCCAGTACTTC.

CDR3 sequence: CASSDGLAGGQFF. The DNA for the CDR3 is TGTGCCAGCAGCGACGGACTAGCGGGAGGGCAGTTCTTC. This chain connects TRBV3-1 (or the pseudogene TRBV3-2) to TRBJ2-1; 14 nucleotides align to TRBD2. Trimming cost V 5 bases and J 12 bases; bases outside gene matches: 3. Germline loops: CDR1 LGHDT, CDR2 YNNKEL (reference sequence). CDR3 length equals 13 residues.

The J gene is TRBJ2-5, the V gene TRBV6-1; possible D gene TRBD1, 5 bases. Trimming removed 3 bases from V and 1 base from J, with 9 bases in between. Germline assignment: CDR1 MNHNS and CDR2 SASEGT. The CDR3 sequence is 14 residues long. Here the CDR3 reads CASSEAGIQETQYF. The CDR3 DNA follows: TGTGCCAGCAGTGAGGCAGGGATCCAAGAGACCCAGTACTTC.

The chain links TRBV6-2 or TRBV6-3 to TRBJ2-1, with TRBD2 matching over 8 bases. V lost 2 bases and J lost 8; bases outside the gene matches: 8. The CDR3 contains 15 residues. CDR1 is MNHEY and CDR2 is SVGEGT in the germline V gene. Here the CDR3 DNA reads TGTGCCAGCAGTTACGAGGGTCGGGGGGGCGATGAGCAGTTCTTC. It codes for CASSYEGRGGDEQFF.

This chain uses TRBV18 with TRBJ1-1; D uncertain. The ends were cut back, 10 bases at V and 0 bases at J, with 15 bases in the middle. In germline, CDR1 is KGHSH, CDR2 LQKENI. The CDR3 extends over 14 amino acids. Here the CDR3 reads CATAAAAMNTEAFF. The CDR3 region has the DNA TGTGCCACCGCGGCGGCAGCTATGAACACTGAAGCTTTCTTT. The entire variable domain, with the rest obtained from reference TRBV18 and TRBJ1-1, is as follows: NAGVMQNPRHLVRRRGQEARLRCSPMKGHSHVYWYRQLPEEGLKFMVYLQKENIIDESGMPKERFSAEFPKEGPSILRIQQVVRGDSAAYFCATAAAAMNTEAFFGQGTRLTVV.

This chain joins TRBV14 and TRBJ1-1; D perhaps matches TRBD1 (6 bases). Trimming took off 4 bases at V and 8 bases at J, with 8 bases between the two ends. CDR1 SGHDN and CDR2 FVKESK come from the germline V gene. The CDR3 totals 11 residues. The CDR3 DNA reads as TGTGCCAGCAGCCTCGGACAGGAAGCTTTCTTT. This translates into CASSLGQEAFF.

This CDR3 reads CASSLSTAAITDTQYF. Written as DNA, the CDR3 is TGTGCCAGCAGCCTTTCGACGGCGGCCATCACAGATACGCAGTATTTT. The chain carries TRBV3-1 (or the pseudogene TRBV3-2) and TRBJ2-3; D is uncertain. Per germline, CDR1 LGHDT and CDR2 YNNKEL (reference sequence). V lost 4 bases, J lost 2 bases, and 16 bases lay in between. This CDR3 spans 16 amino acids.

The rearrangement uses TRBV11-2 and TRBJ1-6, with D hard to call. This CDR3 is built from 12 residues. The V gene lost 5 bases and the J gene lost 12 bases, with 11 bases spanning the gap. CDR1 and CDR2 from the germline V gene are SGHAT and FQNNGV. The CDR3 coding sequence is TGTGCCAGCAGCCTCCTCCAGAGACCCCTCCACTTT. Its protein is CASSLLQRPLHF.

The chain recombines TRBV28 with TRBJ1-2; 9 bases are shared with TRBD1. Trimming removed 7 bases from V and 4 bases from J; junction bases left unmatched: 4. The germline V gene encodes CDR1 MDHEN and CDR2 SYDVKM. The CDR3 is 13 residues long. CDR3 nucleotide sequence: TGTGCCAGCACCAAGGGACAGGGCTATGGCTACACCTTC. Its protein product is CASTKGQGYGYTF.

The rearrangement uses TRBV28 and TRBJ1-5; weak D call: TRBD1 (5 bases). Germline assignment: CDR1 MDHEN and CDR2 SYDVKM. Trimming left V 2 bases short and J 2 bases short, with 10 bases between. The CDR3 loop spans 15 amino acids. The CDR3 protein is CASSLQGEGNQPQHF. The CDR3 DNA reads TGTGCCAGCAGTTTACAGGGAGAGGGCAATCAGCCCCAGCATTTT.

This chain links TRBV18 with TRBJ1-5; 7 nucleotides agree with TRBD1. V dropped 5 bases and J dropped 7; count of bases not matched to a gene: 8. The CDR3 runs to 14 residues. CDR1 is KGHSH, CDR2 LQKENI, per germline. CDR3 residues: CASSATGSSQPQHF. In DNA form, the CDR3 reads TGTGCCAGCTCAGCGACAGGGAGCAGCCAGCCCCAGCATTTT.

The chain links TRBV14 to TRBJ2-2, with D tentatively TRBD1 (6 bases). Germline assignment: CDR1 SGHDN and CDR2 FVKESK. The CDR3 contains 15 residues. V shed 2 bases and J shed 2 bases, with 9 bases lying between them. The CDR3 loop reads CASSQNRVNTGELFF. The CDR3, as DNA: TGTGCCAGCAGCCAAAACAGGGTTAACACCGGGGAGCTGTTTTTT.